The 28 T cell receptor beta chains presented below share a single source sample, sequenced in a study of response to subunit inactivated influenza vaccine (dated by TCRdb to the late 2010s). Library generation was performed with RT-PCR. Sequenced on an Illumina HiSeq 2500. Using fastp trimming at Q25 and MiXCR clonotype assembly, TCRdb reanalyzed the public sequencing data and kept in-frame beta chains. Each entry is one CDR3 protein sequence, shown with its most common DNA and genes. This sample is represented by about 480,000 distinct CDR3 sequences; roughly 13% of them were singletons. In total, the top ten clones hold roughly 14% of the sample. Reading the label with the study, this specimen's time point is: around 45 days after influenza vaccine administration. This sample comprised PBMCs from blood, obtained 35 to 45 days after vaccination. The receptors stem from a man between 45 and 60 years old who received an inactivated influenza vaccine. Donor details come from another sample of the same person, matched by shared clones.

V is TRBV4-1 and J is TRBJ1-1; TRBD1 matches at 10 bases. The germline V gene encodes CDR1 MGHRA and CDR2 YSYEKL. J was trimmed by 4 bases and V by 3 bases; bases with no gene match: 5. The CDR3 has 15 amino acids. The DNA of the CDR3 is TGCGCCAGCAGCCAGGCGGGACAGGGGCCCACTGAAGCTTTCTTT. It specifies CASSQAGQGPTEAFF.

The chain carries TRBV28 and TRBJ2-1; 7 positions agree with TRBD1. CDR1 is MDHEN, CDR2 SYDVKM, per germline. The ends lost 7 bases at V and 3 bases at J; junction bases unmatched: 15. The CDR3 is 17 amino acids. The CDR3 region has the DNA TGTGCCAGCACCACTCGAACCGGACAGGCAAGCTACAATGAGCAGTTCTTC. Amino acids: CASTTRTGQASYNEQFF.

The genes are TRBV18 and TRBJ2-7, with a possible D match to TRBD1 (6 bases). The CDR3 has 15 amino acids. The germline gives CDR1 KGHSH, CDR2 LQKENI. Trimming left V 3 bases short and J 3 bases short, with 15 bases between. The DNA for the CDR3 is TGTGCCAGCTCACCGGGAACGGGACACGACTACGAGCAGTACTTC. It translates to CASSPGTGHDYEQYF.

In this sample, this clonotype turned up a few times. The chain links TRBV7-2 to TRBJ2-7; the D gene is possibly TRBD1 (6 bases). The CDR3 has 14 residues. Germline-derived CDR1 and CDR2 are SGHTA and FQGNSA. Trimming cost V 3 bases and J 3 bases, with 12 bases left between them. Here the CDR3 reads CASSFPEDSYEQYF. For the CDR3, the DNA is TGTGCCAGCAGCTTCCCCGAGGACAGCTACGAGCAGTACTTC.

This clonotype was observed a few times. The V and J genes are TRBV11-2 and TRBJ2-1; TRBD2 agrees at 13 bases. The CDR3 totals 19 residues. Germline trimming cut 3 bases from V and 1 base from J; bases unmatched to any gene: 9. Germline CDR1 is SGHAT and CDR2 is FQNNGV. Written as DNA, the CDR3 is TGTGCCAGCAGCTTTCTCAACACTAGCGGGGGGGGATCCTACAATGAGCAGTTCTTC. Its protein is CASSFLNTSGGGSYNEQFF.

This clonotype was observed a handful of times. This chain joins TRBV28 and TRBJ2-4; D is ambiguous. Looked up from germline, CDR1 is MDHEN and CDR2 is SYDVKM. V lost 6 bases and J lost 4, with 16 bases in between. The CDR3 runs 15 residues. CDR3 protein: CASSSTSGQKNIQYF. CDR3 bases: TGTGCCAGCAGCTCCACCTCGGGCCAAAAAAACATTCAGTACTTC.

CDR3 nucleotides: TGTGCCAGCAGCCAACTAGCGGGAACAGATACGCAGTATTTT. This codes for CASSQLAGTDTQYF. The V call is TRBV3-1, the J call TRBJ2-3; the match to TRBD2 covers 9 bases. The V gene's germline CDR1 is LGHDT and CDR2 YNNKEL (reference sequence). The CDR3 covers 14 residues. J was trimmed by 3 bases and V by 2 bases; bases with no gene match: 0.

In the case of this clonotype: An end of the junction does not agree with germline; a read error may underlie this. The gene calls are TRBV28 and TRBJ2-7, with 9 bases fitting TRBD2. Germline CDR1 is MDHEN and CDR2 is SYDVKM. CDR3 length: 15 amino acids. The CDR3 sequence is CAPQQASGNLYEQHF. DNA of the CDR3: TGTGCCCCCCAACAGGCTAGCGGGAACTTATACGAGCAGCACTTC.

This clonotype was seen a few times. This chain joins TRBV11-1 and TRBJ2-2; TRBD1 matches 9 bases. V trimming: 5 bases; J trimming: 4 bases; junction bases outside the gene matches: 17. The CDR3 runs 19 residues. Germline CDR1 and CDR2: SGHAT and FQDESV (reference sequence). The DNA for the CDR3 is TGTGCCAGCAGCCATAACCAAATGACCGGGACAGGGAGCACCGGGGAGCTGTTTTTT. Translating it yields CASSHNQMTGTGSTGELFF.

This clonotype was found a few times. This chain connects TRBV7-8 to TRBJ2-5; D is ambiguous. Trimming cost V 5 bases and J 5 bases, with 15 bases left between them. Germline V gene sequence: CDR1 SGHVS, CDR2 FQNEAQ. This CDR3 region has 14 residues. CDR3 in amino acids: CASSLTDGRETQYF. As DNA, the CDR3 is TGTGCCAGCAGCCTAACAGATGGTCGCGAGACCCAGTACTTC. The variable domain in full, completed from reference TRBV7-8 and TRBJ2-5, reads GAGVSQSPRYKVAKRGQDVALRCDPISGHVSLFWYQQALGQGPEFLTYFQNEAQLDKSGLPSDRFFAERPEGSVSTLKIQRTQQEDSAVYLCASSLTDGRETQYFGPGTRLLVL.

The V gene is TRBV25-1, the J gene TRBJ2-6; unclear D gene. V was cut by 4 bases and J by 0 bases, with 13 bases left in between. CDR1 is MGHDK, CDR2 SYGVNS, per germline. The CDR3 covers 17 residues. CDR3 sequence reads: CASSVRRTNSGANVLTF. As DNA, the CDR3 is TGTGCCAGCAGTGTACGGCGTACCAACTCTGGGGCCAACGTCCTGACTTTC.

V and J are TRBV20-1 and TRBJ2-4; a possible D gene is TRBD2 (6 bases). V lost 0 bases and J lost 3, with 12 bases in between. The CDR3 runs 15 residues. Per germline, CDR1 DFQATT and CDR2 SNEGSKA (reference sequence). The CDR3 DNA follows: TGCAGTGCTAGAGATGGCGGGGAGGTCAAAAACATTCAGTACTTC. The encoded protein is CSARDGGEVKNIQYF.

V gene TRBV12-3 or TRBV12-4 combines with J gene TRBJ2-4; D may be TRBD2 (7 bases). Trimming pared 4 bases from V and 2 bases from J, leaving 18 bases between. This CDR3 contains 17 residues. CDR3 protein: CASSSGGHRGTKNIQYF. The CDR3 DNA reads TGTGCCAGCAGTTCGGGGGGACACCGGGGGACCAAAAACATTCAGTACTTC.

The CDR3 region is CASSPHGGGYTDTQYF. CDR3 DNA: TGTGCCAGCAGCCCCCACGGAGGGGGGTACACAGATACGCAGTATTTT. The V and J genes are TRBV11-2 and TRBJ2-3; D may match TRBD1 or TRBD2 (6 bases each). CDR1 SGHAT and CDR2 FQNNGV come from the germline V gene. CDR3 length: 16 amino acids. V lost 5 bases and J 2 bases, leaving 17 bases between the germline ends.

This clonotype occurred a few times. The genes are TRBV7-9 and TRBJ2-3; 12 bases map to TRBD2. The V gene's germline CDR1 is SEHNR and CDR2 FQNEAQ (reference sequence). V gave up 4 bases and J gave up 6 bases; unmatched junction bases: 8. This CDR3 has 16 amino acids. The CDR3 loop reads CASSSSLAGGRDTQYF. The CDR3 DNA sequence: TGTGCCAGCAGCTCTTCACTAGCGGGGGGCCGGGATACGCAGTATTTT. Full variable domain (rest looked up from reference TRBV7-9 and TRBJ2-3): DTGVSQNPRHKITKRGQNVTFRCDPISEHNRLYWYRQTLGQGPEFLTYFQNEAQLEKSRLLSDRFSAERPKGSFSTLEIQRTEQGDSAMYLCASSSSLAGGRDTQYFGPGTRLTVL.

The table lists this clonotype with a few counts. The CDR3 DNA reads TGTGCCAGCAGCCCAGGGGAAGAGACCCAGTACTTC. Protein sequence: CASSPGEETQYF. The chain combines TRBV9 with TRBJ2-5, with D possibly matching TRBD1 (6 bases). Germline V gene data show CDR1 as SGDLS and CDR2 as YYNGEE. V was cut by 4 bases and J by 3 bases, with 7 bases left in between. The CDR3 spans 12 residues.

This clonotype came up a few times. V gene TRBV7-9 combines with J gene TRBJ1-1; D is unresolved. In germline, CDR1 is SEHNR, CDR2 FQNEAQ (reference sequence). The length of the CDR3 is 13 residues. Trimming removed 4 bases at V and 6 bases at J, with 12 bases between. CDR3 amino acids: CASSSQKSPEAFF. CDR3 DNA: TGTGCCAGCAGCTCCCAAAAGAGCCCTGAAGCTTTCTTT.

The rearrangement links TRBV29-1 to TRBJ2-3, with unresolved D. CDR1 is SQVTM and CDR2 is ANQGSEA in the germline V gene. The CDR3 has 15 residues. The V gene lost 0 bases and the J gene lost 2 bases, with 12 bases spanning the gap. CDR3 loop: CSVEDFWENTDTQYF. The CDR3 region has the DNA TGCAGCGTTGAAGATTTTTGGGAAAACACAGATACGCAGTATTTT.

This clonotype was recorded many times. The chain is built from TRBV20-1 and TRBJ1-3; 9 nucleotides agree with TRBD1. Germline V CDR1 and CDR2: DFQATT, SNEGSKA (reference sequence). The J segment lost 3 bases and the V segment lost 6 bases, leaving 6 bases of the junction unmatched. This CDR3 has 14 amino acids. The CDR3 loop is CSAEPDRGGNTIYF. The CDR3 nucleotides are TGCAGTGCCGAACCGGACAGGGGTGGAAACACCATATATTTT.

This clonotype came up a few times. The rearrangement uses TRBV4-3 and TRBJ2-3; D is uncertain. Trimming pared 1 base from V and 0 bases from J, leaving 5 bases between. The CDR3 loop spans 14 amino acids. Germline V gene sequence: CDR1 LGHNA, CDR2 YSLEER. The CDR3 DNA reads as TGCGCCAGCAGCCAAGGCTTTAGCACAGATACGCAGTATTTT. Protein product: CASSQGFSTDTQYF.

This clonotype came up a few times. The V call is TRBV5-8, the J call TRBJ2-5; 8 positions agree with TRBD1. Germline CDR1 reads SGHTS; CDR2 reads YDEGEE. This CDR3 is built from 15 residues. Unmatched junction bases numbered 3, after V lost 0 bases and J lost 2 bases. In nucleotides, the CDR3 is TGTGCCAGCAGCTTGGGGGACAGGCGACAAGAGACCCAGTACTTC. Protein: CASSLGDRRQETQYF. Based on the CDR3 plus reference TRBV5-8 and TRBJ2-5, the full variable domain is EAGVTQSPTHLIKTRGQQATLRCSPISGHTSVYWYQQALGLGLQFLLWYDEGEERNRGNFPPRFSGRQFPNYSSELNVNALELEDSALYLCASSLGDRRQETQYFGPGTRLLVL.

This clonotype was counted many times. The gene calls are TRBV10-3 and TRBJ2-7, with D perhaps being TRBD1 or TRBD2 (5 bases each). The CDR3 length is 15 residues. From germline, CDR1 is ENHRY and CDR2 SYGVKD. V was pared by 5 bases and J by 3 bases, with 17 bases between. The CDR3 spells CAISWGLRDGYEQYF. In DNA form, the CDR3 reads TGTGCCATCAGTTGGGGTCTCCGGGACGGCTACGAGCAGTACTTC.

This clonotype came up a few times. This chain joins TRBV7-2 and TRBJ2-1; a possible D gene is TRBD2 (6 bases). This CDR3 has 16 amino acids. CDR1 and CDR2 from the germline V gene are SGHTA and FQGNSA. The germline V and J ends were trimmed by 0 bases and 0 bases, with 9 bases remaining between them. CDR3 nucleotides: TGTGCCAGCAGCTTAGCCCCAGCGGGCTCCTACAATGAGCAGTTCTTC. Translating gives CASSLAPAGSYNEQFF.

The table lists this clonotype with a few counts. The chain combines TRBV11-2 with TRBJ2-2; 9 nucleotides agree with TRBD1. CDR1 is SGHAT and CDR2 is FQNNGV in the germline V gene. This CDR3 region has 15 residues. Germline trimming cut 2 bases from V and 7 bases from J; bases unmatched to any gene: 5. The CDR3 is CASSLQQGANGELFF. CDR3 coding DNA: TGTGCCAGCAGCTTACAACAGGGGGCAAACGGGGAGCTGTTTTTT.

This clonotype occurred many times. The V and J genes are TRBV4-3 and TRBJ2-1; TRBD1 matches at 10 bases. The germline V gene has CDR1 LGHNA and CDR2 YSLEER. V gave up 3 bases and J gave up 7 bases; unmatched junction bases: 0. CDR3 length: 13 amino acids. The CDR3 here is CASSQGQGNEQFF. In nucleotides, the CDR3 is TGCGCCAGCAGCCAGGGACAGGGGAATGAGCAGTTCTTC.

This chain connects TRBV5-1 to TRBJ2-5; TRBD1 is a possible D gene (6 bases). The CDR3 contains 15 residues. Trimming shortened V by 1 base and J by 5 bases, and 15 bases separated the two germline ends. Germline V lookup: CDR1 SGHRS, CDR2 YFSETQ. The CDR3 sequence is CASSLIQTGGETQYF. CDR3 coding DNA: TGCGCCAGCAGCTTGATTCAGACAGGCGGGGAGACCCAGTACTTC. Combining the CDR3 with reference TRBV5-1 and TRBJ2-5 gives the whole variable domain KAGVTQTPRYLIKTRGQQVTLSCSPISGHRSVSWYQQTPGQGLQFLFEYFSETQRNKGNFPGRFSGRQFSNSRSEMNVSTLELGDSALYLCASSLIQTGGETQYFGPGTRLLVL.

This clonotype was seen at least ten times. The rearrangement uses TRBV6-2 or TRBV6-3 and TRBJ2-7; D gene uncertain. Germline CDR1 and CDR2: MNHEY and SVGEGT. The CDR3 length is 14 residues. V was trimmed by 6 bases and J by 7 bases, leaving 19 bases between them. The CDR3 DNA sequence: TGTGCCAGCAGAACAAGGGTCTGGATGTCTGAGCAGTACTTC. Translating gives CASRTRVWMSEQYF.

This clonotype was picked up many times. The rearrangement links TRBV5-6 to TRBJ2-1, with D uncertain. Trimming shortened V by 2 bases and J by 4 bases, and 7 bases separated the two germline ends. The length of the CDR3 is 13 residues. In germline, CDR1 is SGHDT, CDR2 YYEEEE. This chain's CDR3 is CASSFTVYNEQFF. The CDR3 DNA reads TGTGCCAGCAGCTTCACAGTATACAATGAGCAGTTCTTC.